This T cell receptor beta chain was retrieved from a study of T cell responses to AZD1222 COVID-19 vaccine. Using immunoSEQ multiplex PCR, the repertoire was profiled, and TCRdb retains in-frame clones only, with some absent. The repertoire has 54,000 or so clones, 70% to 90% of them found once; the top ten carry 3.9%. The sample holds one count of this clone. CDR1 and CDR2 from the germline V gene are MNHNY and SVGAGI (reference sequence). The CDR3 has 14 amino acids. The ends were cut back, 6 bases at V and 7 bases at J, with 19 bases in the middle. The V gene is TRBV6-6, the J gene TRBJ2-7; D not resolved. This specimen consisted of peripheral blood, obtained on day 0 of AZD1222 vaccination. The sequence came from an adult in good health. The CDR3 DNA is TGTGCCAGCAGACTCGAATTGGAGTGGGGTGAGCAGTACTTC. This sequence encodes CASRLELEWGEQYF.